One and the same sample provided the 8 T cell receptor beta chains below, sequenced in a study of T cells in Graves' hyperthyroidism and ophthalmopathy. RNA transcripts were the template for amplifying TCR beta CDR3 regions. With the HTBI primer set, the TCR CDR3 went through a first round of RT-PCR. MiXCR was run by TCRdb on the multiplex PCR reads, yielding one entry per CDR3 protein. Among a few hundred thousand distinct CDR3 sequences listed, around 15% were seen once. The sequencing sample was made of blood. These receptor sequences come from a woman in her sixties with Graves' ophthalmopathy.

This clonotype occurred many times. The rearrangement uses TRBV15 and TRBJ1-5; tentatively, D is TRBD1 (6 bases). V lost 11 bases to trimming and J lost 7 bases, with 18 bases between them. Germline assignment: CDR1 LNHNV and CDR2 YYDKDF (reference sequence). The CDR3 has 13 amino acids. Here the CDR3 DNA reads TGTGCCTCGGGGGCAGTCCCGGGACAGCCCCAGCATTTT. This codes for CASGAVPGQPQHF. Using reference TRBV15 and TRBJ1-5 for the parts outside the CDR3, the full variable domain is DAMVIQNPRYQVTQFGKPVTLSCSQTLNHNVMYWYQQKSSQAPKLLFHYYDKDFNNEADTPDNFQSRRPNTSFCFLDIRSPGLGDTAMYLCASGAVPGQPQHFGDGTRLSIL.

This clonotype appeared many times. The rearrangement joins TRBV7-9 to TRBJ2-5; perhaps D is TRBD1 or TRBD2 (6 bases each). V lost 3 bases to trimming and J lost 2 bases, with 13 bases between them. Germline V gene sequence: CDR1 SEHNR, CDR2 FQNEAQ (reference sequence). The CDR3 length is 15 residues. In DNA, the CDR3 is TGTGCCAGCAGCTTTGGCCGGGGGCTACAAGAGACCCAGTACTTC. Amino acids: CASSFGRGLQETQYF.

The chain links TRBV27 to TRBJ2-7; D remains unclear. Deletions cut 3 bases from V and 7 bases from J, with 7 bases between. CDR3 length: 11 amino acids. In germline, CDR1 is MNHEY, CDR2 SMNVEV (reference sequence). In DNA form, the CDR3 reads TGTGCCAGCAGTTTTCTTGGGGAGCAGTACTTC. It encodes CASSFLGEQYF.

There are many counts of this clonotype. J is TRBJ1-2 and V is TRBV27; D not certain. V dropped 5 bases and J dropped 4 bases, with 20 bases sitting between them. The CDR3 has 16 residues. Germline-derived CDR1 and CDR2 are MNHEY and SMNVEV (reference sequence). The CDR3 sequence: CASSARAGQTAYGYTF. CDR3 nucleotide sequence: TGTGCCAGCAGTGCCCGAGCAGGCCAAACGGCCTATGGCTACACCTTC.

In its sample, this clonotype was seen many times. The chain joins TRBV7-2 to TRBJ2-3; TRBD2 aligns across 7 bases. V was clipped by 5 bases and J by 4 bases; unmatched bases: 12. Germline CDR1 SGHTA, CDR2 FQGNSA. The CDR3 contains 16 residues. In DNA, the CDR3 is TGTGCCAGCAGCAAAGGGAGGGCTGTTTGGTCAGATACGCAGTATTTT. It translates to CASSKGRAVWSDTQYF.

This clonotype showed up many times. The chain has TRBV10-3 and TRBJ2-1, with 10 nucleotides matching TRBD2. This CDR3 region has 14 residues. The germline V gene encodes CDR1 ENHRY and CDR2 SYGVKD. Germline trimming cut 6 bases from V and 4 bases from J; bases unmatched to any gene: 3. CDR3 DNA sequence: TGTGCCATCAGACCACTAGCGGGGTACAATGAGCAGTTCTTC. This encodes CAIRPLAGYNEQFF.

This clonotype was found many times. This chain connects TRBV19 to TRBJ1-5; D possibly corresponds to TRBD1 (5 bases). The V gene lost 4 bases and the J gene lost 2 bases, with 24 bases spanning the gap. The CDR3 contains 19 residues. Germline CDR1 LNHDA, CDR2 SQIVND (reference sequence). In DNA, the CDR3 is TGTGCCAGTAGTACGATAGACGGGGGTCGAGTATTCGGCAATCAGCCCCAGCATTTT. This gives the protein CASSTIDGGRVFGNQPQHF.

This clonotype was picked up a small number of times. The J gene is TRBJ2-4, the V gene TRBV9, with D perhaps matching TRBD1 (5 bases). The CDR3 extends over 15 amino acids. The ends were cut back, 4 bases at V and 0 bases at J, with 11 bases in the middle. The germline gives CDR1 SGDLS, CDR2 YYNGEE. CDR3 coding DNA: TGTGCCAGCAGCCAGACAGCTTTAGCCAAAAACATTCAGTACTTC. This codes for CASSQTALAKNIQYF.